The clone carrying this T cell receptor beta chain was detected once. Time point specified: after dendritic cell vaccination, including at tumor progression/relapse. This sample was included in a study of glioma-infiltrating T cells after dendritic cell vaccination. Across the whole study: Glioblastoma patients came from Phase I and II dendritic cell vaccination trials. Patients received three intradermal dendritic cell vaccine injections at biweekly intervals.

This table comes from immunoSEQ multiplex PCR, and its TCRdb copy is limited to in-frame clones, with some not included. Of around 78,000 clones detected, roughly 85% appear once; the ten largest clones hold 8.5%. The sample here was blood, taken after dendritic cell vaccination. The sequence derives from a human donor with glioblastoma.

The CDR3 bases are TGTGCCAGCAGCTCACTGACTAGCGGGTATGAGCAGTTCTTC. Translation: CASSSLTSGYEQFF. This chain links TRBV5-5 with TRBJ2-1; the match to TRBD2 covers 10 bases. The CDR3 is made up of 14 amino acids. Germline CDR1 reads SGHKS; CDR2 reads YYEKEE (reference sequence). V was clipped by 3 bases and J by 8 bases; unmatched bases: 5.